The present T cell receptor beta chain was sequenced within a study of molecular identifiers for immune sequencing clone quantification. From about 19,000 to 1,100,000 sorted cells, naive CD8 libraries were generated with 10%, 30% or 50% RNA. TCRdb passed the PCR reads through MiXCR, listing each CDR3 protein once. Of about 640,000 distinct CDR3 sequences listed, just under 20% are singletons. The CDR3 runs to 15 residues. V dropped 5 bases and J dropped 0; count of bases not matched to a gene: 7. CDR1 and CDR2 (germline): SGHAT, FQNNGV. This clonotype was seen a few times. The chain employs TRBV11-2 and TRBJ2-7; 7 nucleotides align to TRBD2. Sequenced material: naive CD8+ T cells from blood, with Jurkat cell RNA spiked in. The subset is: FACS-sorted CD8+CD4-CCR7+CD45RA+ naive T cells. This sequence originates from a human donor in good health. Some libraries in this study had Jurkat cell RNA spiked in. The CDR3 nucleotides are TGTGCCAGCAGCCCAACTAGCGAGAGCTCCTACGAGCAGTACTTC. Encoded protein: CASSPTSESSYEQYF.